The source of this TCR beta chain is a study of CD8+ T cells in alopecia areata (dated by TCRdb to the late 2010s). Describing the broader study: The treated patients, all with moderate-to-severe alopecia areata, were enrolled in an open-label pilot trial of oral tofacitinib given at 5 to 10 mg twice daily. Patients received tofacitinib for 6 to 18 months and were then followed off drug for 6 months to check for delayed response and recurrence. The SALT score, which quantifies the percentage of affected scalp surface area, was used to measure disease severity in treated patients. To study T cell clonal expansion in alopecia areata, the researchers applied high-throughput TCRbeta sequencing to both the C3H/HeJ mouse model and human patients. On the human side, TCRbeta sequencing was run on scalp tissue and on sorted CD4+ and CD8+ peripheral blood T cells from healthy controls and from alopecia areata patients with either patchy or totalis/universalis disease. Tofacitinib-treated patients had biopsies at baseline and at 4 and 24 weeks of treatment, with a later scalp biopsy in several patients. Scalp clonality was compared across normal scalp (n=4), patchy alopecia areata scalp (n=8), and alopecia totalis/universalis scalp (n=8). RNA was obtained with the PAXgene miRNA kit for fixed scalp, the miRNeasy kit for PBMCs, and the RNeasy kit for mouse skin. Amplification of TCRbeta CDR3 regions was done by immunoSEQ multiplex PCR using 35 Vbeta forward primers and 13 Jbeta reverse primers. Study-wide findings and limitations: Lesional scalp, especially in alopecia totalis/universalis, showed higher clonality and more expanded CD8+ clones than normal scalp, suggesting antigenic drive. Shared TCR sequences between patients were less evident than in mice, which may be partly attributable to HLA diversity in the patient population. During tofacitinib treatment, many expanded lesional clones remained in scalp and blood, and this persistence may partly explain relapse after treatment is stopped. Because the treated cohort was small and had just a single nonresponder, larger studies are needed to establish links between baseline CD8+ expansion and response. Tofacitinib significantly lowered scalp clonality and the number of expanded CD8+ clones among the top 100 scalp clones. Scalp TCR repertoire analysis is complicated because resident alphabeta T cells in normal human skin are also sequenced, whereas mouse skin is dominated by gammadelta T cells.

This clone was counted many times. The specificity of this receptor is unknown. Per-nucleotide qualities are absent, and no much larger clonotype sits a single base away. Reading from cysteine to phenylalanine, the CDR3 counts 12 amino acids. Just CDR3 DNA is preserved here, 36 bases in frame from base 1. As encoded in the germline V gene (reference sequence), CDR1 is GTSNPN while CDR2 is SVGIG. Trimming at the junction amounts to 2 bases on V and 2 bases on J, and the germline ends lie 6 bases apart. Receptor amplification or capture employed the immunoSEQ multiplex PCR assay. For TCR sequencing, RNA was extracted from every sample and reverse transcribed into cDNA to serve as template. SuperScript III was used to make first-strand cDNA, primed with a 2:1 mix of oligo-dT and random hexamers. Amplification bias was assessed with a synthetic immune receptor repertoire, and residual bias was removed computationally. As for how the authors treated the data: Raw reads were preprocessed to remove errors, and CDR3 was defined by IMGT conventions from the conserved cysteine to phenylalanine. Clonality was computed by normalizing Shannon entropy by log2 of the number of productive unique TCRs and subtracting the result from 1. Whether each scalp clone was CD4 or CD8 was inferred by checking scalp TCRbeta sequences against the CD4 and CD8 repertoires from sorted blood. TCRdb carries this immuneACCESS record with in-frame sequences only. Its versions omit some clonotypes, under half of them owing to an unresolved V gene in the studies checked, with the rest unexplained. That table furnishes V, J and clone size, whereas the DNA furnished D and trimming. The sample table holds about 180,000 clones, of which approximately 49% were seen once. Around a tenth of the sample lies in the top ten.

What this sample's treatment or condition label stands for: oral pan-JAK inhibitor, 5-10 mg twice daily. From alopecia areata patients, peripheral blood was collected along with lesional scalp punch biopsies. After PBMCs were isolated by density centrifugation and stained for CD3, CD4 and CD8, a FACSAria was used to sort CD4+ and CD8+ T cells. This TCR derives from a human donor with alopecia areata. This material consisted of CD8+ T cells sorted from blood, taken at approximately week 52, from a patient treated with tofacitinib. This receptor chain uses TRBV30 and TRBJ1-1; the D segment cannot be called with confidence. The sequenced DNA: TGTGCCTGGAGTAACGGCAACACTGAAGCTTTCTTT. Its translation is CAWSNGNTEAFF.